These 14 T cell receptor beta chains were all obtained from the same sample, sequenced in a study of CD8 T cells in Susac syndrome. Random hexamers were used to reverse transcribe the RNA input (about 0.5 to 1 ug). From the immunoSEQ multiplex PCR reads, TCRdb called clonotypes with MiXCR, one entry per CDR3 protein. The sample comprises 45,000 or so distinct CDR3 sequences, approximately 94% of which are singletons, and 0.45% to 0.65% rests with the top ten. The source material was CD8+ T cells from PBMCs. Receptor source: a human donor in good health.

The chain has TRBV6-4 and TRBJ2-2, with unresolved D. Germline CDR1 MRHNA, CDR2 SNTAGT. The CDR3 has 15 amino acids. V lost 5 bases and J 2 bases, leaving 12 bases between the germline ends. The CDR3 bases are TGTGCCAGCAGTCCCACGGGCGGCAACACCGGGGAGCTGTTTTTT. It encodes CASSPTGGNTGELFF.

The chain recombines TRBV24-1 with TRBJ2-5, with TRBD1 as a possible D gene (6 bases). Between the trimmed V and J ends, which lost 0 bases and 3 bases, there was a span of 10 bases. The CDR3 covers 15 residues. Germline lookup yields CDR1 KGHDR and CDR2 SFDVKD. The chain's CDR3 is CATSDLVAGEETQYF. The CDR3 DNA sequence: TGTGCCACCAGTGATTTGGTTGCAGGGGAAGAGACCCAGTACTTC.

A single count supports this clonotype. This chain links TRBV7-9 with TRBJ1-1; no clear D. Deletions cut 1 base from V and 7 bases from J, with 10 bases between. Germline V lookup: CDR1 SEHNR, CDR2 FQNEAQ (reference sequence). The length of the CDR3 is 13 residues. This chain's CDR3 is CASSLGQINEAFF. Written as DNA, the CDR3 is TGTGCCAGCAGCTTAGGGCAGATCAATGAAGCTTTCTTT.

The chain recombines TRBV3-1 with TRBJ2-7, with D possibly matching TRBD2 (6 bases). CDR1 is LGHDT, CDR2 YNNKEL, per germline (reference sequence). V was shortened by 1 base and J by 5 bases, with 6 bases between the two germline ends. This CDR3 region has 12 residues. The CDR3 sequence: CASSQGRDEQYF. In nucleotides, the CDR3 is TGTGCCAGCAGCCAAGGGAGGGACGAGCAGTACTTC.

The chain employs TRBV4-2 and TRBJ2-3; 8 positions agree with TRBD2. The J segment lost 1 base and the V segment lost 0 bases, leaving 0 bases of the junction unmatched. Germline V gives CDR1 LGHNA, CDR2 YNFKEQ. The CDR3 covers 15 residues. The CDR3 reads CASSQEREGTDTQYF. The CDR3 bases are TGTGCCAGCAGCCAAGAGCGGGAGGGCACAGATACGCAGTATTTT.

This CDR3 is CSARDSGRPSYEQYF. The CDR3 DNA reads as TGCAGTGCTAGAGACAGCGGGAGGCCCTCCTACGAGCAGTACTTC. The J gene is TRBJ2-7, the V gene TRBV20-1; 9 nucleotides line up with TRBD2. This CDR3 comprises 15 residues. After removal of 0 bases from V and 0 bases from J, the junction contained 3 bases not matched to a gene. Germline CDR1 is DFQATT and CDR2 is SNEGSKA (reference sequence).

This clonotype was counted a single time. This rearrangement joins TRBV2 to TRBJ2-7; TRBD2 agrees at 12 bases. Germline V gives CDR1 SNHLY, CDR2 FYNNEI. V gave up 7 bases and J gave up 6 bases; unmatched junction bases: 10. The CDR3 extends over 15 amino acids. This CDR3 is CASTNRLAGESEQYF. The CDR3 DNA sequence: TGTGCCAGCACCAACCGACTAGCGGGAGAATCCGAGCAGTACTTC.

V is TRBV6-5 and J is TRBJ1-2, with D perhaps matching TRBD1 (5 bases). Germline V gene sequence: CDR1 MNHEY, CDR2 SVGAGI. Trimming shortened V by 0 bases and J by 4 bases, and 12 bases separated the two germline ends. The CDR3 sequence is 15 residues long. The CDR3 loop reads CASSYSLDSSYGYTF. The CDR3 DNA reads TGTGCCAGCAGTTACTCTCTAGACAGTTCCTATGGCTACACCTTC.

This sequence joins TRBV6-1 and TRBJ2-1, with 12 bases aligning to TRBD2. V lost 6 bases and J lost 7; bases outside the gene matches: 4. CDR3 length: 14 amino acids. The germline CDR1 and CDR2 sequences are MNHNS and SASEGT. The CDR3 here is CASRGLAGRNEQFF. CDR3 sequence (DNA): TGTGCCAGCAGAGGACTAGCGGGACGGAATGAGCAGTTCTTC.

The chain links TRBV29-1 to TRBJ2-2; 7 bases map to TRBD1. J lost 5 bases, V lost 6 bases, and 6 bases had no gene match. Germline V lookup: CDR1 SQVTM, CDR2 ANQGSEA. The CDR3 consists of 13 residues. As DNA, the CDR3 is TGCAGCGTGTGGACAGGATCAACCGGGGAGCTGTTTTTT. Protein: CSVWTGSTGELFF.

The chain has TRBV3-1 and TRBJ2-1; tentative D call: TRBD2 (5 bases). The CDR3 is 18 amino acids. The germline gives CDR1 LGHDT, CDR2 YNNKEL (reference sequence). V gave up 1 base and J gave up 0 bases, with 16 bases separating them. CDR3 bases: TGTGCCAGCAGCCAAGCACGGGCGAGCGGACTCTCCTACAATGAGCAGTTCTTC. Its translation is CASSQARASGLSYNEQFF.

The chain has TRBV2 and TRBJ2-1, with 10 bases matching TRBD2. The CDR3 has 15 amino acids. The V segment lost 6 bases and the J segment 7 bases; nucleotides outside the gene matches: 9. Germline loops: CDR1 SNHLY, CDR2 FYNNEI. CDR3 loop: CASRGSLAGVNEQFF. The CDR3 DNA reads TGTGCCAGCAGGGGATCCCTAGCGGGAGTTAATGAGCAGTTCTTC.

The chain has TRBV29-1 and TRBJ2-1; no reliable D call. V lost 7 bases to trimming and J lost 11 bases, with 15 bases between them. The length of the CDR3 is 11 residues. In germline, CDR1 is SQVTM, CDR2 ANQGSEA. For the CDR3, the DNA is TGCAGCGAAGATGCCCTAGGGCAGCAGTTCTTC. Its protein product is CSEDALGQQFF.

The chain uses TRBV28 and TRBJ2-1; D gene unclear. CDR1 is MDHEN and CDR2 is SYDVKM in the germline V gene. The V and J ends lost 2 bases and 10 bases respectively, with 3 bases between them. The CDR3 spans 10 residues. CDR3 bases: TGTGCCAGCAGTTTAAGGGAGCAGTTCTTC. Translating gives CASSLREQFF.